These 32 T cell receptor beta chains share one sample of origin, sequenced in a study of blood T cell repertoires in COVID-19. Produced via immunoSEQ multiplex PCR; TCRdb's table is partial and in-frame only. The sample shows around 110,000 clones, 65% to 85% of them seen only once. The sequenced material came from peripheral blood. The receptors here all came from an older woman with acute or convalescent COVID-19.

This clone came up a few times. J is TRBJ1-3 and V is TRBV28; TRBD1 agrees at 7 bases. V shed 4 bases, J shed 1 base, and the junction held 7 bases outside the gene matches. The germline V gene encodes CDR1 MDHEN and CDR2 SYDVKM. This CDR3 is 16 amino acids long. The CDR3 protein is CASSSHPQGSGNTIYF. The CDR3 region has the DNA TGTGCCAGCAGTTCTCACCCACAGGGGTCTGGAAACACCATATATTTT.

The chain combines TRBV9 with TRBJ1-4; D uncertain. The CDR3 length is 16 residues. In germline, CDR1 is SGDLS, CDR2 YYNGEE. Trimming took 2 bases from V and 6 from J, leaving 17 bases between them. CDR3 DNA: TGTGCCAGCAGCGTTGATCCGAACGTCTGGCATGAAAAACTGTTTTTT. This encodes CASSVDPNVWHEKLFF.

This clone was seen once. The CDR3 sequence: CASSVGSGQGYGYTF. CDR3 nucleotide sequence: TGTGCCAGCAGCGTAGGGTCGGGACAGGGGTATGGCTACACCTTC. The J gene is TRBJ1-2, the V gene TRBV9; TRBD1 aligns across 10 bases. The CDR3 runs to 15 residues. Germline CDR1 SGDLS, CDR2 YYNGEE. The ends lost 0 bases at V and 5 bases at J; junction bases unmatched: 4.

This chain links TRBV11-3 with TRBJ1-4; perhaps TRBD1 as D (5 bases). CDR1 SGHNT and CDR2 YENEEA come from the germline V gene. The CDR3 is 14 amino acids. V gave up 4 bases and J gave up 7 bases, with 13 bases separating them. The CDR3 here is CASSSTVSSEKLFF. CDR3 in DNA: TGTGCCAGCAGCTCGACAGTCTCTTCTGAAAAACTGTTTTTT.

This rearrangement joins TRBV6-5 to TRBJ1-2; D is possibly TRBD1 (5 bases). Germline V gives CDR1 MNHEY, CDR2 SVGAGI. The V end was cut by 8 bases, the J end by 3 bases, with 13 bases between. This CDR3 contains 13 residues. The CDR3 coding sequence is TGTGCCAGCCGGGGGAGCGTGGACTATGGCTACACCTTC. Amino acid sequence: CASRGSVDYGYTF.

The genes are TRBV21-1 and TRBJ1-5; TRBD1 is the table's D call and was not checked against the DNA. TRBV21-1 counts as a pseudogene. The CDR3 runs 17 residues. Here the CDR3 DNA reads TGTGCCAGCAGCAAAGAGGGACAGATTTATAGCAATCAGCCCCAGCATTTT. Translating gives CASSKEGQIYSNQPQHF.

This clone was counted a single time. J is TRBJ2-5 and V is TRBV7-9; 7 nucleotides agree with TRBD2. Looked up from germline, CDR1 is SEHNR and CDR2 is FQNEAQ (reference sequence). The CDR3 runs to 16 residues. V was pared by 4 bases and J by 4 bases, with 12 bases of the junction left unmatched. The CDR3 reads CASSSGSTSWLETQYF. The CDR3 nucleotides are TGTGCCAGCAGCTCAGGATCGACTAGCTGGTTAGAGACCCAGTACTTC.

This chain joins TRBV21-1 and TRBJ1-5. TRBV21-1 constitutes a pseudogene. This CDR3 is 16 amino acids long. CDR3 protein: CASSKDPGDSNQPQHF. Here the CDR3 DNA reads TGTGCCAGCAGCAAAGACCCCGGGGATAGCAATCAGCCCCAGCATTTT.

This clone was seen a few times. This chain uses TRBV18 with TRBJ1-6; D is unclear. Germline-derived CDR1 and CDR2 are KGHSH and LQKENI. Trimming pared 2 bases from V and 5 bases from J, leaving 13 bases between. The CDR3 extends over 16 amino acids. CDR3: CASSPAQDINNSPLHF. The DNA for the CDR3 is TGTGCCAGCTCACCAGCCCAGGATATCAATAATTCACCCCTCCACTTT.

This clone has just a few counts. V is TRBV4-3 and J is TRBJ2-2, with 10 bases aligning to TRBD2. V lost 5 bases to trimming and J lost 5 bases; unmatched junction nucleotides: 5. From germline, CDR1 is LGHNA and CDR2 YSLEER. The CDR3 sequence is 15 residues long. CDR3 amino acids: CASSLSGGATGELFF. CDR3 DNA sequence: TGCGCCAGCAGCTTAAGCGGGGGGGCTACCGGGGAGCTGTTTTTT.

The chain employs TRBV9 and TRBJ2-1, with TRBD1 matching 7 bases. V lost 4 bases, J lost 5 bases, and 9 bases stayed unmatched. This CDR3 region has 15 residues. Looked up from germline, CDR1 is SGDLS and CDR2 is YYNGEE. The CDR3 DNA sequence: TGTGCCAGCAGCCCGCTAGGGGACAGCCACAATGAGCAGTTCTTC. The encoded protein is CASSPLGDSHNEQFF. Drawing the rest from reference TRBV9 and TRBJ2-1, the complete variable domain is DSGVTQTPKHLITATGQRVTLRCSPRSGDLSVYWYQQSLDQGLQFLIQYYNGEERAKGNILERFSAQQFPDLHSELNLSSLELGDSALYFCASSPLGDSHNEQFFGPGTRLTVL.

This clone came up a few times. The chain joins TRBV2 to TRBJ1-1; D is uncertain. Germline V gene data show CDR1 as SNHLY and CDR2 as FYNNEI. V lost 0 bases to trimming and J lost 7 bases, with 9 bases between them. The CDR3 has 13 residues. This CDR3 is CASSEALLSEAFF. The CDR3, as DNA: TGTGCCAGCAGTGAAGCGCTTCTGAGTGAAGCTTTCTTT.

The chain couples TRBV4-3 to TRBJ1-4, with 9 bases lining up with TRBD1. Germline V gene data show CDR1 as LGHNA and CDR2 as YSLEER. This CDR3 has 17 residues. The junction had 11 bases not matched to a gene; V was cut back by 3 bases and J by 6 bases. Here the CDR3 DNA reads TGCGCCAGCAGCCAGACACAGGGGGCGTGGGTGGATGAAAAACTGTTTTTT. Its protein product is CASSQTQGAWVDEKLFF.

V and J are TRBV3-1 (or the pseudogene TRBV3-2) and TRBJ1-2; a possible D gene is TRBD1 (5 bases). The CDR3 extends over 17 amino acids. Germline lookup yields CDR1 LGHDT and CDR2 YNNKEL (reference sequence). With 3 bases removed from V and 7 bases from J, the gap between germline ends came to 24 bases. For the CDR3, the DNA is TGTGCCAGCAGCCAGGGATTAAGGGAGGGGATATTTGGTGGCTACACCTTC. It specifies CASSQGLREGIFGGYTF.

This rearrangement joins TRBV5-1 to TRBJ2-3; TRBD2 matches 10 bases. Germline CDR1 reads SGHRS; CDR2 reads YFSETQ. Germline trimming cut 1 base from V and 1 base from J; bases unmatched to any gene: 3. The CDR3 spans 16 residues. The CDR3 DNA reads TGCGCCAGCAGCTTGCCCCTAGCGGGGGGCACAGATACGCAGTATTTT. Residues: CASSLPLAGGTDTQYF. The full variable domain, with the rest looked up from reference TRBV5-1 and TRBJ2-3, is KAGVTQTPRYLIKTRGQQVTLSCSPISGHRSVSWYQQTPGQGLQFLFEYFSETQRNKGNFPGRFSGRQFSNSRSEMNVSTLELGDSALYLCASSLPLAGGTDTQYFGPGTRLTVL.

The chain employs TRBV4-2 and TRBJ2-5, with D tentatively TRBD2 (6 bases). Trimming took off 0 bases at V and 9 bases at J, with 11 bases between the two ends. From germline, CDR1 is LGHNA and CDR2 YNFKEQ. This CDR3 comprises 13 residues. CDR3 sequence reads: CASSQESGGAQYF. CDR3 nucleotide sequence: TGTGCCAGCAGCCAAGAGAGTGGCGGGGCCCAGTACTTC.

This clone has a single count. The V gene is TRBV7-9, the J gene TRBJ1-2; no definite D call. Deletions cut 1 base from V and 0 bases from J, with 18 bases between. Germline-derived CDR1 and CDR2 are SEHNR and FQNEAQ (reference sequence). This CDR3 region has 18 residues. The CDR3 DNA is TGTGCCAGCAGCTTAGGCGGGAGCGCCGAGGTCGCTAACTATGGCTACACCTTC. It codes for CASSLGGSAEVANYGYTF.

This clone was picked up one time. CDR3 DNA: TGTGCCAGCAGCCCGGACAGGGCGAGCACTGAAGCTTTCTTT. This codes for CASSPDRASTEAFF. This chain links TRBV11-3 with TRBJ1-1; 8 bases map to TRBD1. Germline V lookup: CDR1 SGHNT, CDR2 YENEEA. Losses at the gene ends were 5 bases for V and 4 bases for J; bases not matched to a gene: 6. The CDR3 covers 14 residues.

DNA of the CDR3: TGTGCCAGCAGCTTACTCTACGAGCAGTACTTC. Encoded protein: CASSLLYEQYF. The chain uses TRBV11-2 and TRBJ2-7; D not resolved. Germline-derived CDR1 and CDR2 are SGHAT and FQNNGV. The CDR3 sequence is 11 residues long. With 2 bases removed from V and 3 bases from J, the gap between germline ends came to 2 bases.

The chain uses TRBV12-3 or TRBV12-4 and TRBJ1-2; D gene unclear. Between the trimmed V and J ends, which lost 7 bases and 8 bases, there was a span of 17 bases. This CDR3 comprises 13 residues. The DNA for the CDR3 is TGTGCCAGCACCAACCCCGGGTTGGTCGGCTACACCTTC. Translating it yields CASTNPGLVGYTF.

J is TRBJ1-1 and V is TRBV7-2; D may be TRBD1 (5 bases). In germline, CDR1 is SGHTA, CDR2 FQGNSA. The CDR3 is 15 residues long. The germline V and J ends were trimmed by 0 bases and 6 bases, with 14 bases remaining between them. DNA for the CDR3: TGTGCCAGCAGCTTAGCCCGGGGGACCGGGGCTGAAGCTTTCTTT. This translates into CASSLARGTGAEAFF.

The CDR3 loop is CASSPGWGGEFF. The CDR3 DNA reads TGTGCCAGCAGCCCTGGTTGGGGCGGTGAGTTCTTC. This sequence joins TRBV7-9 and TRBJ2-1; D perhaps matches TRBD1 (5 bases). Germline CDR1 and CDR2: SEHNR and FQNEAQ (reference sequence). The CDR3 sequence is 12 residues long. V was pared by 5 bases and J by 14 bases, with 16 bases between. The full variable domain, completed using reference TRBV7-9 and TRBJ2-1, is DTGVSQNPRHKITKRGQNVTFRCDPISEHNRLYWYRQTLGQGPEFLTYFQNEAQLEKSRLLSDRFSAERPKGSFSTLEIQRTEQGDSAMYLCASSPGWGGEFFGPGTRLTVL.

This clone has just a few counts. CDR3 amino acids: CASSWGGRSGKEQYF. CDR3 nucleotides: TGTGCCAGCAGCTGGGGGGGCCGCTCGGGTAAAGAGCAGTACTTC. J is TRBJ2-7 and V is TRBV5-5, with D maybe TRBD2 (7 bases). CDR3 size: 15 residues. CDR1 and CDR2 from the germline V gene are SGHKS and YYEKEE (reference sequence). V was trimmed by 3 bases and J by 7 bases, leaving 20 bases between them. Looking up the rest from reference TRBV5-5 and TRBJ2-7 gives the full variable domain: DAGVTQSPTHLIKTRGQQVTLRCSPISGHKSVSWYQQVLGQGPQFIFQYYEKEERGRGNFPDRFSARQFPNYSSELNVNALLLGDSALYLCASSWGGRSGKEQYFGPGTRLTVT.

This rearrangement joins TRBV19 to TRBJ1-2; 7 bases are shared with TRBD1. The CDR3 contains 12 residues. From germline, CDR1 is LNHDA and CDR2 SQIVND (reference sequence). The junction had 2 bases not matched to a gene; V was cut back by 6 bases and J by 4 bases. The CDR3 protein is CASRGTVYGYTF. In nucleotides, the CDR3 is TGTGCCAGTAGAGGGACAGTCTATGGCTACACCTTC.

DNA of the CDR3: TGTGCCAGCAATCTACAGGGCTCGGATACGCAGTATTTT. Its translation: CASNLQGSDTQYF. This rearrangement joins TRBV2 to TRBJ2-3; D is possibly TRBD1 (6 bases). The CDR3 sequence is 13 residues long. V lost 7 bases, J lost 6 bases, and 14 bases lay in between. The V gene's germline CDR1 is SNHLY and CDR2 FYNNEI. The entire variable domain, with the rest obtained from reference TRBV2 and TRBJ2-3, is as follows: EPEVTQTPSHQVTQMGQEVILRCVPISNHLYFYWYRQILGQKVEFLVSFYNNEISEKSEIFDDQFSVERPDGSNFTLKIRSTKLEDSAMYFCASNLQGSDTQYFGPGTRLTVL.

This sequence joins TRBV6-6 and TRBJ2-7; 8 bases fit TRBD2. The germline V gene encodes CDR1 MNHNY and CDR2 SVGAGI (reference sequence). The CDR3 runs 14 residues. The ends lost 6 bases at V and 4 bases at J; junction bases unmatched: 8. CDR3 bases: TGTGCCAGCAGCTCCTCAAGCGGGGGTTACGAGCAGTACTTC. Encoded protein: CASSSSSGGYEQYF.

The chain uses TRBV7-8 and TRBJ1-4; no definite D call. Between the trimmed V and J ends, which lost 5 bases and 4 bases, there was a span of 5 bases. Germline V gene lookup returns CDR1 SGHVS and CDR2 FQNEAQ. The CDR3 runs to 12 residues. The chain's CDR3 is CASSRGNEKLFF. CDR3 sequence (DNA): TGTGCCAGCAGCCGCGGTAATGAAAAACTGTTTTTT.

This clone was picked up a small number of times. The chain joins TRBV7-2 to TRBJ2-7, with TRBD1 matching 11 bases. V trimming: 4 bases; J trimming: 6 bases; junction bases outside the gene matches: 2. The germline CDR1 and CDR2 sequences are SGHTA and FQGNSA. The CDR3 has 13 residues. The CDR3 loop reads CASSSDRGLEQYV. The CDR3 DNA follows: TGTGCCAGCAGCTCGGACAGGGGGCTCGAGCAGTACGTC.

V gene TRBV6-5 combines with J gene TRBJ1-5; tentative D call: TRBD1 (5 bases). The V end lost 0 bases, the J end lost 7 bases, and 13 bases lay between the germline ends. CDR3 length: 15 amino acids. CDR1 is MNHEY, CDR2 SVGAGI, per germline. CDR3 sequence: CASSYSGRGGQPQHF. In DNA, the CDR3 is TGTGCCAGCAGTTACTCAGGGAGGGGTGGGCAGCCCCAGCATTTT.

CDR3 protein: CATSRDLGEYGYTF. In DNA form, the CDR3 reads TGTGCCACCAGCAGAGATTTAGGAGAATATGGCTACACCTTC. The chain carries TRBV15 and TRBJ1-2; D is unclear. V lost 0 bases and J 5 bases, leaving 10 bases between the germline ends. CDR3 length: 14 residues. Germline assignment: CDR1 LNHNV and CDR2 YYDKDF (reference sequence).

This chain joins TRBV10-3 and TRBJ2-5; D possibly corresponds to TRBD2 (7 bases). Germline CDR1 is ENHRY and CDR2 is SYGVKD. The V end lost 3 bases, the J end lost 5 bases, and 13 bases lay between the germline ends. CDR3 size: 14 residues. The CDR3 bases are TGTGCCATCAGTGATCTCGGGGGGCGGGAGACCCAGTACTTC. This encodes CAISDLGGRETQYF.

The chain joins TRBV24-1 to TRBJ2-5; 13 bases fit TRBD2. Trimming cost V 5 bases and J 4 bases; bases outside gene matches: 15. This CDR3 has 19 amino acids. CDR1 is KGHDR and CDR2 is SFDVKD in the germline V gene. CDR3 in amino acids: CATSALTSGGTTLGETQYF. The DNA of the CDR3 is TGTGCCACCAGTGCGCTGACTAGCGGGGGGACTACGTTAGGAGAGACCCAGTACTTC.